This record looks at one TCR beta chain sequence and its context. Trimming took 1 base from V and 6 from J, leaving 9 bases between them. The CDR3 is 13 residues long. CDR1 is SEHNR and CDR2 is FQNEAQ in the germline V gene (reference sequence). The data belong to a study of shared clonotypes between healthy human individuals. The method was immunoSEQ multiplex PCR; TCRdb's version includes in-frame clones alone and lacks a portion of them. The data show hundreds of thousands of clones, 74% seen once. Sequenced material: memory CD4+ T cells sorted from blood. The subset was: CD45RA-negative fraction. The genes are TRBV7-9 and TRBJ1-1; D unclear. This TCR was sampled from a woman aged 30 to 39 in good health. The CDR3 protein is CASSLGTQPEAFF. CDR3 nucleotides: TGTGCCAGCAGCTTAGGGACTCAGCCTGAAGCTTTCTTT.